This TCR beta chain is from a study of CD4 T cells in relation to SARS-CoV-2 and coronaviruses. Looking at the study overall: Of the patients, 8 or 9 were male, 4 female, two Hispanic. Study-wide points: Around 62% of donors had memory CD4+ clonotypes crossrecognizing SARS-CoV-2 and common cold coronavirus spike.

Some clones are missing from TCRdb's copy, which holds only in-frame ones; the method was immunoSEQ multiplex PCR. This sample has tens of thousands of clones, with over 70% found just once. Concerning this clone itself: Its antigen is undetermined.

80,000 to 100,000 naive or memory CD4+ cells were cultured with CEF peptides for more than nine days. The TCR originated in an adult with COVID-19. The sample taken for sequencing was naive CD4+ T cells from PBMCs, cultured in vitro. Subset: naive CD4+ T cells isolated by negative enrichment.

This CDR3 reads CASSLNYGGRDTEAFF. The CDR3 region has the DNA TGTGCCAGTAGCCTAAACTACGGGGGCAGGGACACTGAAGCTTTCTTT. The rearrangement uses TRBV19 and TRBJ1-1; possibly TRBD1 for D (6 bases). Trimming took 6 bases from V and 3 from J, leaving 20 bases between them. From germline, CDR1 is LNHDA and CDR2 SQIVND (reference sequence). This CDR3 has 16 amino acids.